Each of the 16 T cell receptor beta chains below was sequenced from the same sample in a study of monozygotic twins with inflammatory bowel disease. For each CDR3 protein, TCRdb gives one entry from its re-call of the 5' RACE reads, without DNA. The sample totals roughly 300,000 distinct CDR3 sequences. Sequences were obtained from blood. The receptors come from a human donor with ulcerative colitis or Crohn's disease, or a healthy co-twin of an affected twin (not recorded which).

This CDR3 reads CASIKGRGGYTF. This rearrangement joins TRBV12-3 or TRBV12-4 to TRBJ1-2. The length of the CDR3 is 12 residues.

The CDR3 spells CASSLIRTTTLAVPDTQYF. The chain couples TRBV11-1 to TRBJ2-3; the TCRdb call, TRBD2, lacks DNA for checking. The CDR3 consists of 19 residues. CDR1 and CDR2 from the germline V gene are SGHAT and FQDESV (reference sequence).

V usage is TRBV11-1 and J usage is TRBJ2-6; the TRBD1 assignment by TCRdb is unverifiable without DNA. The CDR3 consists of 18 residues. The germline V gene encodes CDR1 SGHAT and CDR2 FQDESV (reference sequence). CDR3 loop: CASSPRGQTLSGANVLTF.

The chain joins TRBV20-1 to TRBJ1-2. The V gene's germline CDR1 is DFQATT and CDR2 SNEGSKA (reference sequence). The CDR3 spans 14 residues. This CDR3 is CSAYDNLYNYGYTF.

The V and J genes are TRBV18 and TRBJ2-7; TCRdb lists TRBD1, though no DNA is available to test this call. The CDR3 length is 14 residues. Germline lookup yields CDR1 KGHSH and CDR2 LQKENI. CDR3 sequence: CASSRLGTSYEQYF.

The J gene is TRBJ1-1, the V gene TRBV14. Germline V gives CDR1 SGHDN, CDR2 FVKESK. The CDR3 sequence is 15 residues long. CDR3 residues: CASSQYGRGTTEAFF.

The CDR3 here is CASSQEVERGSADTQYF. The chain links TRBV4-3 to TRBJ2-3; TCRdb outputs TRBD2, but without DNA this stays unchecked. This CDR3 is 17 amino acids long. Germline CDR1 reads LGHNA; CDR2 reads YSLEER.

The genes are TRBV28 and TRBJ2-7; lacking DNA, the TRBD1 call made by TCRdb goes unchecked. Germline V gene data show CDR1 as MDHEN and CDR2 as SYDVKM. The CDR3 totals 13 residues. The CDR3 sequence: CASSLSGYNEQYF.

The J gene is TRBJ1-2, the V gene TRBV12-3 or TRBV12-4; TCRdb outputs TRBD1, but without DNA this stays unchecked. The CDR3 is 15 amino acids. The chain's CDR3 is CASSSPATRNYGYTF.

This chain connects TRBV7-2 to TRBJ2-5; TCRdb indicates TRBD2, and absent DNA this call remains unverified. Germline V gene data show CDR1 as SGHTA and CDR2 as FQGNSA. The CDR3 is made up of 17 amino acids. CDR3 sequence: CASSLAPKRILQETQYF. Full variable domain (outside the CDR3, taken from reference TRBV7-2 and TRBJ2-5): GAGVSQSPSNKVTEKGKDVELRCDPISGHTALYWYRQSLGQGLEFLIYFQGNSAPDKSGLPSDRFSAERTGGSVSTLTIQRTQQEDSAVYLCASSLAPKRILQETQYFGPGTRLLVL.

J is TRBJ1-5 and V is TRBV7-2; there is no DNA to check the TCRdb D call of TRBD1. This CDR3 has 14 amino acids. The germline V gene has CDR1 SGHTA and CDR2 FQGNSA. The CDR3 region is CASSVGGHNQPQHF.

The chain combines TRBV27 with TRBJ2-7; the TRBD1 assignment by TCRdb is unverifiable without DNA. CDR1 is MNHEY and CDR2 is SMNVEV in the germline V gene (reference sequence). The CDR3 is 16 amino acids. The CDR3 sequence: CASSYQLRDRGHEQYF.

V usage is TRBV20-1 and J usage is TRBJ2-2; TCRdb reports TRBD2, a call that lacks DNA to check it against. The germline CDR1 and CDR2 sequences are DFQATT and SNEGSKA (reference sequence). CDR3 length equals 14 residues. The CDR3 loop reads CSAPGASRTRELFF.

The V gene is TRBV12-3 or TRBV12-4, the J gene TRBJ1-2; there is no DNA to check the TCRdb D call of TRBD1. This CDR3 is 14 amino acids long. This CDR3 reads CASNLGTKKGGYTF.

The CDR3 spells CASSLDGISNQPQHF. This chain joins TRBV5-4 and TRBJ1-5; the TCRdb call, TRBD1, lacks DNA for checking. Looked up from germline, CDR1 is SGHNT and CDR2 is YYREEE (reference sequence). The CDR3 has 15 amino acids.

The chain is built from TRBV11-2 and TRBJ2-1; lacking DNA, the TRBD2 call made by TCRdb goes unchecked. Germline CDR1 and CDR2: SGHAT and FQNNGV. The CDR3 contains 15 residues. The CDR3 sequence is CASSPLGPGVNEQFF.